This T cell receptor beta chain was profiled in a study of CD8 T cells in ankylosing spondylitis. General study points: A TCR beta motif of eight highly homologous variants appeared characteristic of ankylosing spondylitis blood.

This clonotype has at least ten counts. As yet, its antigen is unknown. One entry per CDR3 protein, called by TCRdb with MiXCR from the 5' RACE reads. The table has about 240,000 distinct CDR3 sequences, roughly a tenth seen once; the top ten hold about 3%. Sequenced: blood, either unsorted or a sorted T cell fraction (not recorded which). The source of this sequence is a male donor with ankylosing spondylitis or in good health (not recorded which).

The chain's CDR3 is CASSPQGPDTQYF. The DNA of the CDR3 is TGTGCCAGCAGTCCACAGGGGCCAGATACGCAGTATTTT. The V gene is TRBV27, the J gene TRBJ2-3, with 7 nucleotides matching TRBD1. Germline V gives CDR1 MNHEY, CDR2 SMNVEV (reference sequence). V was clipped by 5 bases and J by 4 bases; unmatched bases: 3. The CDR3 consists of 13 residues.